This entry features one T cell receptor (beta chain) sequence. It lacks a known antigen. The sample holds no much larger clone one base away, and base qualities are not on file. The donors were included in the validation cohort of approximately 130 subjects, a group kept apart from the approximately 700-subject first cohort. The source of the sample is a study of cytomegalovirus exposure and HLA in healthy donors listed by TCRdb under 2017. As for the study more broadly: The 670 or so repertoires of the first cohort and the 95 to 150 validation repertoires were produced on the same platform, according to a later analysis. The study aimed to test whether signatures of past pathogen exposure could be identified by cataloging public T cell receptors. A separate validation cohort of some 130 different subjects was used in addition to the 666-subject first cohort. High-throughput TCR immunosequencing, statistical association of individual TCRs with disease status, and machine learning were combined to predict cytomegalovirus infection status.

Unmatched junction bases come to 7, with V trimmed by 4 bases and J by 6 bases. The CDR1 and CDR2 encoded by the germline V gene (reference sequence) are SEHNR and FQNEAQ. Measured from the cysteine to the phenylalanine, the CDR3 is 14 residues long. This entry keeps only the CDR3 DNA: 42 bases, framed from base 1. Paper-wide results and their limitations: The authors suggested that the approach could potentially be generalized to other disease states and immunological phenotypes. In the study, 150 to 200 TCR beta chains were listed as associated with cytomegalovirus. Subsequent analysis determined that TCRs grouped into clusters in the first cohort also showed a tendency toward co-occurrence across the roughly 110 validation repertoires, and 94% of cluster scores exceeded 0. A later analysis lacked HLA typing for the validation cohort, so it scored co-occurrence in that cohort across all 110 or so repertoires. In vitro tests confirmed that a few of the cytomegalovirus-associated TCR beta chains recognize cytomegalovirus antigens. Most TCR sequences were observed very rarely across donors, whereas some public TCRs were present in many individuals. Cytomegalovirus status was reported to be diagnosed by the classifier with high specificity and sensitivity in both the original and validation cohorts.

Library preparation used the immunoSEQ multiplex PCR assay. In the source study's methods: To diagnose cytomegalovirus status from the catalog of TCR beta chain sequences, a statistical classification framework was built. TCRdb took over this immuneACCESS table, retaining in-frame rearrangements with V and J assigned. Such tables are incomplete; in checked studies, under half of the missing clones stem from an unresolved V gene, and the remainder is unexplained. V and J calls plus clone size are reproduced from that table; the DNA served to infer D and trimming. This sample comprises about 82,000 clones, roughly 94% of them detected only once. The ten largest clones add up to 0.69% of the sample.

The TCR was taken from a woman aged 18-35 years in good health and CMV-seronegative. The sample taken for sequencing was PBMCs. The V and J segments used are TRBV7-9 and TRBJ1-2, and 8 junction bases match TRBD1. In nucleotides, the sequence is TGTGCCAGCAGCTCGAGGACAGGGCGGAATGGCTACACCTTC. Its protein is CASSSRTGRNGYTF. Reference TRBV7-9 and TRBJ1-2 genes cover what lies past the CDR3, so the full variable domain is DTGVSQNPRHKITKRGQNVTFRCDPISEHNRLYWYRQTLGQGPEFLTYFQNEAQLEKSRLLSDRFSAERPKGSFSTLEIQRTEQGDSAMYLCASSSRTGRNGYTFGSGTRLTVV.